A single sample gave rise to the 15 T cell receptor beta chains below, sequenced in a study of response to subunit inactivated influenza vaccine. Each CDR3 protein gets one entry after TCRdb re-called the RT-PCR reads with MiXCR. The sample consists of 530,000 or so distinct CDR3 sequences, 25% of them appearing once. Sample: CD4+ T cells sorted from PBMCs, taken 5 days after vaccination. The origin of the receptors is a man over 45 who received an inactivated influenza vaccine.

The rearrangement uses TRBV7-8 and TRBJ1-3; D gene uncertain. V lost 1 base, J lost 0 bases, and 7 bases lay in between. CDR3 length: 15 residues. The germline V gene has CDR1 SGHVS and CDR2 FQNEAQ. This CDR3 is CASSLGPSSGNTIYF. DNA for the CDR3: TGTGCCAGCAGCTTAGGCCCCTCCTCTGGAAACACCATATATTTT.

Remarks on this clonotype: A much larger clone differs by one base, so this may be a read error. The gene calls are TRBV7-7 and TRBJ2-1, with TRBD2 matching over 10 bases. The J call is doubtful: the DNA matches TRBJ2-7 better. CDR3 length equals 16 residues. Per germline, CDR1 SSHAT and CDR2 FNYEAQ (reference sequence). CDR3 sequence: CASSTGTSAAYNEQYF. The CDR3 region has the DNA TGTGCCAGCAGCACGGGGACTAGCGCTGCCTACAATGAGCAGTACTTC.

This chain links TRBV6-2 or TRBV6-3 with TRBJ2-7, with TRBD2 identical over 11 bases. The CDR3 totals 16 residues. V lost 0 bases, J lost 0 bases, and 1 base stayed unmatched. Germline values: CDR1 MNHEY, CDR2 SVGEGT. The CDR3 nucleotides read TGTGCCAGCAGTTACTCGGGGACTAGCGGCTCCTACGAGCAGTACTTC. It translates to CASSYSGTSGSYEQYF.

The table lists this clonotype with a few counts. The gene calls are TRBV20-1 and TRBJ1-1; tentatively, D is TRBD1 (5 bases). Trimming stripped 6 bases from V and 5 bases from J, with 13 bases between. CDR3 length equals 12 residues. Germline lookup yields CDR1 DFQATT and CDR2 SNEGSKA (reference sequence). The CDR3 bases are TGCAGTGCCACGACAGTAGGGACTGAAGCTTTCTTT. It codes for CSATTVGTEAFF.

This chain links TRBV7-3 with TRBJ2-1, with D unclear. The V gene lost 0 bases and the J gene lost 5 bases, with 5 bases spanning the gap. Germline V gives CDR1 SGHTA, CDR2 FQGTGA. The CDR3 has 13 amino acids. The CDR3 protein is CASSLTLDNEQFF. DNA of the CDR3: TGTGCCAGCAGCTTAACGTTAGACAATGAGCAGTTCTTC.

The rearrangement joins TRBV3-1 to TRBJ1-2; the match to TRBD1 covers 9 bases. The CDR3 is 17 amino acids. V was pared by 5 bases and J by 4 bases, with 14 bases of the junction left unmatched. Per germline, CDR1 LGHDT and CDR2 YNNKEL (reference sequence). CDR3 residues: CASSARFYRGLSYGYTF. CDR3 bases: TGTGCCAGCAGCGCCCGATTCTACAGGGGGCTAAGCTATGGCTACACCTTC.

The chain joins TRBV5-1 to TRBJ2-7; weak D call: TRBD1 (6 bases). CDR1 and CDR2 (germline): SGHRS, YFSETQ. Trimming took 3 bases from V and 0 from J, leaving 10 bases between them. CDR3 length equals 14 residues. DNA for the CDR3: TGCGCCAGCAGCTGGACAGACCCCTCCTACGAGCAGTACTTC. Protein product: CASSWTDPSYEQYF.

A remark on this clonotype: With a much larger clone just one base away, this may be a read error. This chain joins TRBV14 and TRBJ2-2; D is undetermined. Trimming removed 3 bases from V and 3 bases from J, with 2 bases in between. This CDR3 comprises 12 residues. The V gene's germline CDR1 is SGHDN and CDR2 FVKESK. The CDR3 DNA sequence: TGTGCCAGCAGCCATGACACCGGGGAGCTGTTTTTT. Its translation is CASSHDTGELFF.

The chain employs TRBV6-5 and TRBJ1-1; maybe TRBD1 (5 bases). The CDR3 has 13 amino acids. Germline V CDR1 and CDR2: MNHEY, SVGAGI. Between the trimmed V and J ends, which lost 6 bases and 6 bases, there was a span of 14 bases. As DNA, the CDR3 is TGTGCCAGCAGGTACAGGTCCTCCCCTGAAGCTTTCTTT. It translates to CASRYRSSPEAFF.

The chain combines TRBV21-1 with TRBJ2-1; the DNA was not compared with TRBD2, the D call given in the table. TRBV21-1 is an annotated pseudogene. The CDR3 sequence is 16 residues long. CDR3 in DNA: TGTGCCAGCAGCAAACCCGGGACTAGCGGATACAATGAGCAGTTCTTC. This codes for CASSKPGTSGYNEQFF.

As concerns this clonotype: One end of the junction fails to match germline, which may point to a read error. V is TRBV12-3 or TRBV12-4 and J is TRBJ2-7; the D gene is possibly TRBD1 (5 bases). The CDR3 contains 15 residues. The CDR3 spells CASNPSRRAIYEQYF. The DNA for the CDR3 is TGTGCTAGCAATCCTTCACGCAGGGCTATATACGAGCAGTACTTC.

This clonotype has more than one count but fewer than ten. The gene calls are TRBV20-1 and TRBJ2-1, with D maybe TRBD2 (5 bases). The CDR3 runs to 13 residues. CDR1 is DFQATT, CDR2 SNEGSKA, per germline (reference sequence). V shed 6 bases and J shed 3 bases, with 12 bases lying between them. DNA of the CDR3: TGCAGTGCCGCCCGGGATATCTACAATGAGCAGTTCTTC. It specifies CSAARDIYNEQFF.

J is TRBJ2-1 and V is TRBV6-5; possibly TRBD1 for D (7 bases). V lost 2 bases and J 4 bases, leaving 15 bases between the germline ends. Per the germline V gene, CDR1 is MNHEY and CDR2 is SVGAGI. CDR3 size: 16 residues. The CDR3 nucleotides are TGTGCCAGCAGTTACCGCCCCAGGGGGACTTACAATGAGCAGTTCTTC. Its translation: CASSYRPRGTYNEQFF.

J is TRBJ2-2 and V is TRBV3-1; TRBD2 aligns across 9 bases. CDR1 is LGHDT, CDR2 YNNKEL, per germline (reference sequence). The CDR3 extends over 15 amino acids. V gave up 5 bases and J gave up 4 bases; unmatched junction bases: 5. The chain's CDR3 is CASSGSGSRTGELFF. CDR3 nucleotides: TGTGCCAGCAGCGGTAGCGGGAGTCGCACCGGGGAGCTGTTTTTT.

This clonotype was picked up many times. The rearrangement joins TRBV29-1 to TRBJ1-1; D is possibly TRBD1 (5 bases). CDR1 and CDR2 from the germline V gene are SQVTM and ANQGSEA. CDR3 length: 14 amino acids. Trimming stripped 4 bases from V and 3 bases from J, with 15 bases between. DNA for the CDR3: TGCAGCGTTGGGGCAGGGCTAGAAGACACTGAAGCTTTCTTT. It yields the protein CSVGAGLEDTEAFF.